One and the same sample provided the 14 T cell receptor beta chains below, sequenced in a study of T cells in Graves' hyperthyroidism and ophthalmopathy (dated by TCRdb to about 2019). Library prep was done by multiplex PCR. The listed sequencing device is Illumina HiSeq 2000. Amplification of TCR beta CDR3 regions was carried out from RNA transcripts. The TCR CDR3 was subjected to a first round of RT-PCR using the HTBI primer set and the Qiagen OneStep RT-PCR kit. The raw public reads went through TCRdb reprocessing: fastp at Q25, MiXCR clone calling, in-frame beta chains kept. CDR3 protein duplicates are merged, each entry listing the most common genes and DNA. The sample yields a few hundred thousand distinct CDR3 sequences; 20% to 25% were counted once. The ten biggest clones cover 73% of the sample. Sequenced material: blood. The receptors originated from a man aged 45 to 65 with Graves' hyperthyroidism.

The genes are TRBV7-3 and TRBJ2-3, with a weak D call TRBD2 (6 bases). CDR1 is SGHTA and CDR2 is FQGTGA in the germline V gene. CDR3 size: 16 residues. The germline V and J ends were trimmed by 4 bases and 2 bases, with 16 bases remaining between them. The CDR3 DNA reads TGTGCCAGCAGCTCCACTAGCCGATATTTCACAGATACGCAGTATTTT. Its protein product is CASSSTSRYFTDTQYF.

This clonotype came up many times. V is TRBV27 and J is TRBJ2-3; TRBD1 matches 9 bases. V dropped 2 bases and J dropped 8; count of bases not matched to a gene: 5. CDR3 length: 14 amino acids. Germline assignment: CDR1 MNHEY and CDR2 SMNVEV (reference sequence). The CDR3 coding sequence is TGTGCCAGCAGTTTAGGGACAGGGAAAGCTACGCAGTATTTT. It is translated as CASSLGTGKATQYF.

J is TRBJ2-7 and V is TRBV27; D call uncertain. This CDR3 has 13 residues. CDR1 MNHEY and CDR2 SMNVEV come from the germline V gene (reference sequence). Trimming took off 2 bases at V and 1 base at J, with 6 bases between the two ends. CDR3: CASSLVQSYEQYF. The CDR3 DNA reads as TGTGCCAGCAGTTTAGTACAGTCCTACGAGCAGTACTTC.

This sequence joins TRBV7-9 and TRBJ2-7; TRBD2 agrees at 7 bases. The CDR3 runs to 14 residues. The germline V gene encodes CDR1 SEHNR and CDR2 FQNEAQ (reference sequence). Trimming cost V 5 bases and J 3 bases; bases outside gene matches: 7. The CDR3 here is CASSTSSGNYEQYF. CDR3 DNA: TGTGCCAGCAGCACCTCTAGCGGTAACTACGAGCAGTACTTC.

A single count supports this clonotype. The chain links TRBV29-1 to TRBJ2-2; D uncertain. The CDR3 runs 12 residues. Between the trimmed V and J ends, which lost 6 bases and 2 bases, there was a span of 7 bases. Per germline, CDR1 SQVTM and CDR2 ANQGSEA. CDR3 residues: CSVVHNTGELFF. In nucleotides, the CDR3 is TGCAGCGTAGTACATAACACCGGGGAGCTGTTTTTT.

This clonotype has a handful of counts. DNA for the CDR3: TGCGCCAGCAGCCCTGGGACAGTGACTGAAGCTTTCTTT. This sequence encodes CASSPGTVTEAFF. The chain is built from TRBV5-1 and TRBJ1-1, with 7 nucleotides matching TRBD1. The CDR3 contains 13 residues. V was pared by 4 bases and J by 5 bases, with 5 bases of the junction left unmatched. Germline loops: CDR1 SGHRS, CDR2 YFSETQ.

This clonotype came up many times. This chain links TRBV29-1 with TRBJ2-3; 7 nucleotides align to TRBD2. Germline V gene lookup returns CDR1 SQVTM and CDR2 ANQGSEA. This CDR3 has 15 amino acids. V lost 5 bases to trimming and J lost 0 bases; unmatched junction nucleotides: 8. The CDR3 spells CSVPLLAVSTDTQYF. CDR3 DNA sequence: TGCAGCGTTCCCCTCCTAGCGGTTAGCACAGATACGCAGTATTTT.

The V gene is TRBV29-1, the J gene TRBJ2-5; TRBD1 might be the D (6 bases). The V gene lost 7 bases and the J gene lost 2 bases, with 11 bases spanning the gap. Germline loops: CDR1 SQVTM, CDR2 ANQGSEA. The CDR3 has 12 amino acids. The CDR3 is CSAGQSQETQYF. In nucleotides, the CDR3 is TGCAGCGCCGGACAGTCGCAAGAGACCCAGTACTTC.

This clonotype was observed a handful of times. The chain carries TRBV3-1 and TRBJ2-2; D not certain. Germline assignment: CDR1 LGHDT and CDR2 YNNKEL (reference sequence). CDR3 length equals 15 residues. Trimming stripped 1 base from V and 2 bases from J, with 8 bases between. The CDR3 reads CASSQATPNTGELFF. CDR3 in DNA: TGTGCCAGCAGCCAAGCTACCCCCAACACCGGGGAGCTGTTTTTT.

The V and J genes are TRBV30 and TRBJ2-1; D unresolved. Germline V gene lookup returns CDR1 GTSNPN and CDR2 SVGIG (reference sequence). V lost 2 bases and J 3 bases, leaving 5 bases between the germline ends. The CDR3 loop spans 12 amino acids. The CDR3 reads CAWSINYNEQFF. The DNA of the CDR3 is TGTGCCTGGAGTATAAACTACAATGAGCAGTTCTTC. The full variable domain, its missing parts supplied by reference TRBV30 and TRBJ2-1, is SQTIHQWPATLVQPVGSPLSLECTVEGTSNPNLYWYRQAAGRGLQLLFYSVGIGQISSEVPQNLSASRPQDRQFILSSKKLLLSDSGFYLCAWSINYNEQFFGPGTRLTVL.

This clonotype has just a few counts. The chain joins TRBV4-1 to TRBJ2-7, with TRBD1 as a possible D gene (6 bases). The CDR3 has 14 residues. Germline CDR1 is MGHRA and CDR2 is YSYEKL. Trimming removed 1 base at V and 4 bases at J, with 11 bases between. In DNA form, the CDR3 reads TGCGCCAGCAGCCAAGGGGACAAGATGTACGAGCAGTACTTC. This gives the protein CASSQGDKMYEQYF.

This clonotype was detected only a few times. The chain carries TRBV3-1 and TRBJ2-7; 12 positions agree with TRBD1. Germline V lookup: CDR1 LGHDT, CDR2 YNNKEL (reference sequence). V lost 4 bases, J lost 6 bases, and 7 bases stayed unmatched. The CDR3 is 15 residues long. CDR3: CASSLSGTGGLEQYF. CDR3 DNA sequence: TGTGCCAGCAGCCTGTCGGGGACAGGGGGCCTCGAGCAGTACTTC.

The V gene is TRBV20-1, the J gene TRBJ2-5; possible D gene TRBD2, 5 bases. The germline V gene encodes CDR1 DFQATT and CDR2 SNEGSKA (reference sequence). The CDR3 is 11 residues long. V lost 6 bases to trimming and J lost 7 bases, with 12 bases between them. DNA of the CDR3: TGCAGTGCCAGGACCGAGGGGACCCAGTACTTC. Protein sequence: CSARTEGTQYF.

This chain links TRBV19 with TRBJ2-5, with 8 bases matching TRBD2. Germline lookup yields CDR1 LNHDA and CDR2 SQIVND (reference sequence). The CDR3 totals 15 residues. The V gene end was trimmed by 7 bases and the J gene end by 4 bases; junction bases not matched to a gene: 11. CDR3 nucleotide sequence: TGTGCCAGTACCTTAGGGGGGCTAGCGGGAGAGACCCAGTACTTC. Translation gives CASTLGGLAGETQYF.